The present entry profiles one T cell receptor beta chain with its context. Antigen unknown. CDR1 and CDR2 (germline): DFQATT, SNEGSKA (reference sequence). The CDR3 consists of 14 residues. 5' RACE with UMI labels generated the TRB cDNA libraries. With the 5' RACE reads reprocessed, TCRdb shows one record per CDR3 protein and no DNA. Across tens of thousands of distinct CDR3 sequences, the top ten clones capture about 1.1% of the sample. The source of the sample is a study of CXCR3-negative and CXCR3-positive naive CD8 T cells. Points from the study as a whole: CXCR3-expressing naive cells carried TRB CDR3s more hydrophobic than those of CXCR3-negative naive cells. TRBV-TRBJ usage matched between naive CXCR3-negative and CXCR3-positive cells but not between memory cells. Between one naive subset and the other, surface CD5 was comparable, and TCR strength was inferred from TRB CDR3 properties. Much lower diversity was found in memory CD8+ cells, while both naive subsets had comparably high diversity.

The clonotype comes from a human donor in good health. Some clones in this sample may be carry-over from other donors' samples. The chain recombines TRBV20-1 with TRBJ2-7; TCRdb lists TRBD1, though no DNA is available to test this call. Sequencing was carried out using naive CXCR3- CD8+ T cells from blood. Subset denoted: CD45RO-CCR7+CD27+CD95- naive CD8+ T cells lacking CXCR3 (TNR3-). This CDR3 is CSARVPGLGYEQYF.